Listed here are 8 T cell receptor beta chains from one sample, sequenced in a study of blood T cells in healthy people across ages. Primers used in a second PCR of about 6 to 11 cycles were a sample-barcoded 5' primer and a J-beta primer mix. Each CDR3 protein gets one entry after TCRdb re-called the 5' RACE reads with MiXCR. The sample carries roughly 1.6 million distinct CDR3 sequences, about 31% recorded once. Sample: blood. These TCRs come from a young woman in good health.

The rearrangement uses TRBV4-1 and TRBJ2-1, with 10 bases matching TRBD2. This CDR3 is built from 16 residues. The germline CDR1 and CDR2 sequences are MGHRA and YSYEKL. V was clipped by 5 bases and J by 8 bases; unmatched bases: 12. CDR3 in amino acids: CASSSPLAGARDEQFF. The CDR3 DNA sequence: TGCGCCAGCAGCTCGCCCCTAGCGGGGGCCAGGGATGAGCAGTTCTTC.

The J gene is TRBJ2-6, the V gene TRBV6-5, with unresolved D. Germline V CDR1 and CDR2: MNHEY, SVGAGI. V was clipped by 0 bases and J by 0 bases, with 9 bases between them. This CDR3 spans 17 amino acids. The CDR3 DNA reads TGTGCCAGCAGTTACTCGGCAGCTCACTCTGGGGCCAACGTCCTGACTTTC. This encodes CASSYSAAHSGANVLTF.

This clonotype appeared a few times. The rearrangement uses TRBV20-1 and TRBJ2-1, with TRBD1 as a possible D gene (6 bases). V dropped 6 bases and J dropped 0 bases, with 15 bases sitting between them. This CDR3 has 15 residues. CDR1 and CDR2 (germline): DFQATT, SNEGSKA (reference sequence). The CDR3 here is CSALSLDSSYNEQFF. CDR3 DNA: TGCAGTGCCCTCTCGCTGGACAGCTCCTACAATGAGCAGTTCTTC.

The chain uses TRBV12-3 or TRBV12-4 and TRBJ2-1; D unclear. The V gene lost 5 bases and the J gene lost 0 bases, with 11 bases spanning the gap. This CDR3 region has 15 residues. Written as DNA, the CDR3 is TGTGCCAGCAGTCCTTATTCAAGCTCCTACAATGAGCAGTTCTTC. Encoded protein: CASSPYSSSYNEQFF.

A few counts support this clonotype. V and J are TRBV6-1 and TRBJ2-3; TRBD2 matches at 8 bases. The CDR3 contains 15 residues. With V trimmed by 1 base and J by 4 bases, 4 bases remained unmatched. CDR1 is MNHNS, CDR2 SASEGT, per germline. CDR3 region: CASSEERGSPDTQYF. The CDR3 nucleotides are TGTGCCAGCAGTGAAGAGCGGGGGAGCCCAGATACGCAGTATTTT.

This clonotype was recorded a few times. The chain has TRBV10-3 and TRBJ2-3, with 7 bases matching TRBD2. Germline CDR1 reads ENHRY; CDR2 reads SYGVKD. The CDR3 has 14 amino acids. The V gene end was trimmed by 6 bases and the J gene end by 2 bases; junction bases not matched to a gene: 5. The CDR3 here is CAIRREGPTDTQYF. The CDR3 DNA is TGTGCCATCAGGAGGGAGGGGCCCACAGATACGCAGTATTTT.

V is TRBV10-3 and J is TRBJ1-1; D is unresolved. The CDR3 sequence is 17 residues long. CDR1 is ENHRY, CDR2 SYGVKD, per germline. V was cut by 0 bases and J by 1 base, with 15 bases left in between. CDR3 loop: CAISESPGLGTNTEAFF. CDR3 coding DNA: TGTGCCATCAGTGAGTCGCCCGGCCTCGGAACGAACACTGAAGCTTTCTTT.

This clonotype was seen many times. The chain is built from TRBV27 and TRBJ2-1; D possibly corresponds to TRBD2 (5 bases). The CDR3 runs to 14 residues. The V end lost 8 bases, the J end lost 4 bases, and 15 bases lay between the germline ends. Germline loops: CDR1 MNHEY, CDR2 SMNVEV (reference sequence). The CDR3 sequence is CASGAIEGYNEQFF. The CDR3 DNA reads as TGTGCCAGCGGTGCTATAGAGGGTTACAATGAGCAGTTCTTC.